The 17 T cell receptor beta chains given below trace back to one sample, sequenced in a study of cytomegalovirus exposure and HLA in healthy donors. In the PCR, 60 Vbeta and 13 Jbeta primers were used. Using immunoSEQ multiplex PCR, the repertoire was profiled, and TCRdb retains in-frame clones only, with some absent. The sample holds over 100,000 clones, around 60% seen once. Sequencing was done on a sample of PBMCs. Receptors were obtained from a man between 35 and 55 years old in good health and CMV-seropositive.

The V call is TRBV10-1, the J call TRBJ2-7; tentative D call: TRBD1 (5 bases). The CDR3 has 12 amino acids. Trimming left V 8 bases short and J 0 bases short, with 8 bases between. From germline, CDR1 is WNHNN and CDR2 SYGVQD (reference sequence). Here the CDR3 reads CASGTGSYEQYF. CDR3 DNA sequence: TGCGCCAGCGGTACAGGCTCCTACGAGCAGTACTTC.

The J gene is TRBJ1-5, the V gene TRBV19; no clear D gene. V was cut by 3 bases and J by 5 bases, with 5 bases left in between. Per germline, CDR1 LNHDA and CDR2 SQIVND (reference sequence). CDR3 length: 12 amino acids. CDR3 sequence reads: CASSIGDQPQHF. In DNA, the CDR3 is TGTGCCAGTAGTATCGGTGATCAGCCCCAGCATTTT.

The chain has TRBV15 and TRBJ1-1; no clear D gene. V was cut by 7 bases and J by 0 bases, with 9 bases left in between. The length of the CDR3 is 13 residues. Germline CDR1 LNHNV, CDR2 YYDKDF (reference sequence). The CDR3 DNA sequence: TGTGCCACCACCTCGTATTTGAACACTGAAGCTTTCTTT. Amino acid sequence: CATTSYLNTEAFF.

This clone showed up just once. The rearrangement joins TRBV5-1 to TRBJ2-1; D is uncertain. Trimming removed 3 bases from V and 0 bases from J, with 7 bases in between. The CDR3 is made up of 14 amino acids. Germline V gene data show CDR1 as SGHRS and CDR2 as YFSETQ. This chain's CDR3 is CASSSKSSYNEQFF. The CDR3 nucleotides read TGCGCCAGCAGCTCGAAGAGCTCCTACAATGAGCAGTTCTTC. Using reference TRBV5-1 and TRBJ2-1 for the parts outside the CDR3, the full variable domain is KAGVTQTPRYLIKTRGQQVTLSCSPISGHRSVSWYQQTPGQGLQFLFEYFSETQRNKGNFPGRFSGRQFSNSRSEMNVSTLELGDSALYLCASSSKSSYNEQFFGPGTRLTVL.

V and J are TRBV10-1 and TRBJ2-1; D gene ambiguous. The ends were cut back, 2 bases at V and 6 bases at J, with 11 bases in the middle. This CDR3 region has 14 residues. CDR1 and CDR2 (germline): WNHNN, SYGVQD (reference sequence). CDR3 in DNA: TGCGCCAGCAGTGAGCATCTAGAGGTCAATGAGCAGTTCTTC. Amino acid sequence: CASSEHLEVNEQFF.

There are a few counts of this clone. The chain recombines TRBV6-1 with TRBJ1-1; 8 nucleotides line up with TRBD1. Germline CDR1 MNHNS, CDR2 SASEGT. V lost 0 bases and J lost 0; bases outside the gene matches: 3. This CDR3 spans 16 amino acids. The CDR3 protein is CASSEAGTGMNTEAFF. CDR3 DNA sequence: TGTGCCAGCAGTGAAGCAGGGACAGGAATGAACACTGAAGCTTTCTTT.

The gene calls are TRBV4-3 and TRBJ2-7; D is possibly TRBD1 (5 bases). The germline V gene encodes CDR1 LGHNA and CDR2 YSLEER. V shed 1 base and J shed 6 bases, with 13 bases lying between them. The CDR3 has 14 amino acids. CDR3 nucleotides: TGCGCCAGCAGCCAAGGGGCAGGGATCGGCGAGCAGTACTTC. Its translation is CASSQGAGIGEQYF.

This chain links TRBV19 with TRBJ1-1; no firm D call. CDR3 length equals 12 residues. Deletions cut 10 bases from V and 2 bases from J, with 11 bases between. Germline lookup yields CDR1 LNHDA and CDR2 SQIVND (reference sequence). CDR3 DNA: TGTGCCATAGGAGATTTTAACACTGAAGCTTTCTTT. Its protein is CAIGDFNTEAFF.

The chain is built from TRBV5-1 and TRBJ1-2, with D possibly being TRBD1 (6 bases). Germline V CDR1 and CDR2: SGHRS, YFSETQ. V was shortened by 6 bases and J by 8 bases, with 23 bases between the two germline ends. The CDR3 is 15 residues long. The CDR3 DNA reads TGCGCCAGCAACAGTCCTTCGACAGGTTCACCCGGCTACACCTTC. Translation gives CASNSPSTGSPGYTF.

The rearrangement joins TRBV6-5 to TRBJ1-2, with D perhaps TRBD1 (5 bases). V lost 5 bases, J lost 6 bases, and 13 bases lay in between. The CDR3 is 13 amino acids. In germline, CDR1 is MNHEY, CDR2 SVGAGI. CDR3 bases: TGTGCCAGCAGTACAGGACGGATTAATGGCTACACCTTC. Protein sequence: CASSTGRINGYTF.

This chain connects TRBV13 to TRBJ2-7; TRBD2 agrees at 11 bases. The CDR3 covers 16 residues. Germline CDR1 reads PRHDT; CDR2 reads FYEKMQ (reference sequence). V gave up 5 bases and J gave up 0 bases; unmatched junction bases: 6. The CDR3 DNA reads TGTGCCAGCAGCCCCGTGACTAGCGGGGCCTCCTACGAGCAGTACTTC. Its protein is CASSPVTSGASYEQYF.

V is TRBV2 and J is TRBJ1-1, with 10 bases lining up with TRBD1. The germline CDR1 and CDR2 sequences are SNHLY and FYNNEI. This CDR3 has 14 amino acids. Germline trimming cut 7 bases from V and 4 bases from J; bases unmatched to any gene: 6. The CDR3 region is CASKRTGGGTEAFF. DNA of the CDR3: TGTGCCAGCAAACGGACAGGGGGAGGCACTGAAGCTTTCTTT.

This chain connects TRBV6-5 to TRBJ2-3; TRBD2 might be the D (6 bases). CDR3 size: 15 residues. The germline gives CDR1 MNHEY, CDR2 SVGAGI. With 5 bases removed from V and 4 bases from J, the gap between germline ends came to 16 bases. As DNA, the CDR3 is TGTGCCAGCAGTCGCCGGGACTCCAGGGCAGATACGCAGTATTTT. It codes for CASSRRDSRADTQYF.

This clone has just a few counts. DNA of the CDR3: TGTGCCTGGAGTCCTATAGCGGGAGCGGTAGATACGCAGTATTTT. This gives the protein CAWSPIAGAVDTQYF. V and J are TRBV30 and TRBJ2-3, with 9 bases aligning to TRBD2. Trimming cost V 2 bases and J 5 bases; bases outside gene matches: 8. CDR3 length equals 15 residues. Germline assignment: CDR1 GTSNPN and CDR2 SVGIG (reference sequence).

The genes are TRBV9 and TRBJ1-2; weak D call: TRBD1 (6 bases). The CDR3 loop spans 14 amino acids. With 6 bases removed from V and 6 bases from J, the gap between germline ends came to 18 bases. Germline-derived CDR1 and CDR2 are SGDLS and YYNGEE. DNA of the CDR3: TGTGCCAGCACCAACCGCGGGGGGGCTGATGGCTACACCTTC. Protein product: CASTNRGGADGYTF. Together with reference TRBV9 and TRBJ1-2, the CDR3 gives the full variable domain: DSGVTQTPKHLITATGQRVTLRCSPRSGDLSVYWYQQSLDQGLQFLIQYYNGEERAKGNILERFSAQQFPDLHSELNLSSLELGDSALYFCASTNRGGADGYTFGSGTRLTVV.

The chain recombines TRBV29-1 with TRBJ2-1, with 10 bases matching TRBD2. J lost 4 bases, V lost 7 bases, and 7 bases had no gene match. This CDR3 has 14 residues. From germline, CDR1 is SQVTM and CDR2 ANQGSEA. The DNA for the CDR3 is TGCAGCGCTGCCATAGCGGGGGGTTACAATGAGCAGTTCTTC. This sequence encodes CSAAIAGGYNEQFF.

The gene calls are TRBV9 and TRBJ1-5; no reliable D call. Germline CDR1 and CDR2: SGDLS and YYNGEE. V shed 0 bases and J shed 2 bases, with 9 bases lying between them. The CDR3 spans 15 residues. CDR3 sequence: CASSVDGGGNQPQHF. The CDR3 region has the DNA TGTGCCAGCAGCGTAGACGGCGGGGGCAATCAGCCCCAGCATTTT.